The clone carrying this TCR beta chain was seen once. This sample is part of a study of CD8 T cells in Susac syndrome. An amount of RNA that ranged from 0.5 to 1 ug was reverse transcribed with random hexamers. Amplification of TCR beta CDR3 across 54 Vbeta and 13 Jbeta was performed with immunoSEQ multiplex PCR. Each CDR3 protein is one row after TCRdb ran MiXCR on the immunoSEQ multiplex PCR reads. The sample lists around 190,000 distinct CDR3 sequences, approximately 95% occurring once. Germline CDR1 and CDR2: LNHDA and SQIVND (reference sequence). CDR3 length equals 14 residues. V lost 7 bases and J lost 6; bases outside the gene matches: 9.

This receptor was identified in a human donor with multiple sclerosis. Specimen: CD8+ T cells from PBMCs. The V call is TRBV19, the J call TRBJ1-5; the match to TRBD1 covers 7 bases. The chain's CDR3 is CASTETGYSQPQHF. DNA of the CDR3: TGTGCCAGTACCGAGACAGGGTACAGTCAGCCCCAGCATTTT.